The 31 T cell receptor beta chains in this list originate from one sample, sequenced in a study of T cells in localized non-small cell lung cancer. Measured with immunoSEQ multiplex PCR; TCRdb has only the in-frame clones, and not every one. This sample yields some 1,400 clones, of which around 30% are seen a single time; roughly 8.7% belongs to the top ten. The sample consisted of lung tumor tissue, taken before any cancer treatment. The origin of the receptors is a male donor aged 60 or over with stage II squamous cell lung carcinoma.

The chain links TRBV6-8 to TRBJ2-1; 9 bases are a match to TRBD2. The V segment lost 10 bases and the J segment 9 bases; nucleotides outside the gene matches: 7. From germline, CDR1 is MNHGY and CDR2 SAAAGT. The CDR3 covers 12 residues. CDR3 sequence: CAIRGTSPEQFF. CDR3 DNA: TGTGCCATTCGGGGGACTAGCCCTGAGCAGTTCTTC.

The rearrangement joins TRBV5-1 to TRBJ1-1, with 10 positions matching TRBD1. V dropped 2 bases and J dropped 7; count of bases not matched to a gene: 5. Germline values: CDR1 SGHRS, CDR2 YFSETQ. This CDR3 has 14 residues. In nucleotides, the CDR3 is TGCGCCAGCAGCTTAACGACAGGGGGCTATGAAGCTTTCTTT. It specifies CASSLTTGGYEAFF.

In this sample, this clone is medium-sized. This chain uses TRBV6-8 with TRBJ1-2; D gene unclear. V was clipped by 9 bases and J by 7 bases, with 24 bases between them. The CDR3 runs 15 residues. The germline V gene encodes CDR1 MNHGY and CDR2 SAAAGT. CDR3 loop: CASSAHGPPGRGYTF. CDR3 DNA: TGTGCCAGYAGTGCCCACGGACCGCCAGGACGTGGCTACACCTTC.

This chain uses TRBV14 with TRBJ1-1; unclear D gene. The germline CDR1 and CDR2 sequences are SGHDN and FVKESK. This CDR3 comprises 14 residues. Trimming pared 4 bases from V and 4 bases from J, leaving 13 bases between. CDR3 sequence reads: CASSPPGAGTEAFF. The CDR3 region has the DNA TGTGCCAGCAGCCCCCCGGGCGCCGGCACTGAAGCTTTCTTT.

The chain couples TRBV25-1 to TRBJ1-4, with unresolved D. Germline lookup yields CDR1 MGHDK and CDR2 SYGVNS. The CDR3 is made up of 14 amino acids. The V and J ends lost 2 bases and 12 bases respectively, with 16 bases between them. CDR3 in amino acids: CASSENHGSSELFF. The CDR3, as DNA: TGTGCCAGCAGTGAAAACCACGGTAGTTCAGAACTGTTTTTT.

V usage is TRBV29-1 and J usage is TRBJ1-2; no clear D. This CDR3 contains 13 residues. Trimming removed 2 bases from V and 0 bases from J, with 7 bases in between. Germline CDR1 reads SQVTM; CDR2 reads ANQGSEA. The CDR3 loop reads CSVERATNYGYTF. The CDR3 DNA sequence: TGCAGCGTTGAAAGGGCTACTAACTATGGCTACACCTTC.

CDR3 amino acids: CASSPGVGQQETQYF. The DNA of the CDR3 is TGTGCCAGCAGCCCCGGGGTGGGACAGCAAGAGACCCAGTACTTC. The chain combines TRBV28 with TRBJ2-5; 7 bases agree with TRBD1. From germline, CDR1 is MDHEN and CDR2 SYDVKM. The CDR3 extends over 15 amino acids. Trimming cost V 6 bases and J 2 bases; bases outside gene matches: 9.

This clone has just a few counts. The chain couples TRBV9 to TRBJ2-2; the D gene is possibly TRBD1 (6 bases). CDR1 and CDR2 from the germline V gene are SGDLS and YYNGEE. CDR3 size: 14 residues. The V end was cut by 4 bases, the J end by 11 bases, with 18 bases between. CDR3 sequence reads: CASSTPGDRKELFF. CDR3 nucleotide sequence: TGTGCCAGCAGCACTCCAGGGGACCGGAAAGAGCTGTTTTTT.

By share, this clone ranks as medium-sized (0.01 to 0.1%). The V and J genes are TRBV9 and TRBJ2-7; 8 nucleotides align to TRBD1. V lost 8 bases, J lost 1 base, and 29 bases stayed unmatched. Germline V gene lookup returns CDR1 SGDLS and CDR2 YYNGEE. CDR3 size: 21 residues. CDR3 sequence (DNA): TGTGCCAGGGACAGGGATCGATTCCCCGTCTCAGGGGCCTTAGTTTCCTACGAGCAGTACTTC. Protein product: CARDRDRFPVSGALVSYEQYF.

The table lists this clone with a few counts. The genes are TRBV11-3 and TRBJ2-7; 16 nucleotides agree with TRBD2. CDR3 length: 17 residues. The germline V gene has CDR1 SGHNT and CDR2 YENEEA. The V and J ends lost 5 bases and 2 bases, in that order; junction bases with no gene match: 6. For the CDR3, the DNA is TGTGCCAGCAGCCAAGCGGGGACTAGCGGGGGGGCCTACGAGCAGTACTTC. This gives the protein CASSQAGTSGGAYEQYF.

This rearrangement joins TRBV6-8 to TRBJ1-2; maybe TRBD1 (5 bases). The length of the CDR3 is 14 residues. Trimming cost V 0 bases and J 6 bases, with 11 bases left between them. The germline CDR1 and CDR2 sequences are MNHGY and SAAAGT. CDR3 in amino acids: CASSYSNRGDGYTF. CDR3 DNA: TGTGCCAGCAGTTACTCGAACCGGGGCGATGGCTACACCTTC.

The gene calls are TRBV15 and TRBJ1-1; no reliable D call. V shed 4 bases and J shed 5 bases, with 14 bases lying between them. This CDR3 is built from 14 residues. CDR1 and CDR2 from the germline V gene are LNHNV and YYDKDF (reference sequence). CDR3 DNA: TGTGCCACCAGCACCGTGGGAGCGGGGACTGAAGCTTTCTTT. This sequence encodes CATSTVGAGTEAFF.

A single count supports this clone. The rearrangement uses TRBV15 and TRBJ2-3, with D perhaps matching TRBD1 (6 bases). CDR3 length: 14 amino acids. Trimming shortened V by 8 bases and J by 5 bases, and 17 bases separated the two germline ends. From germline, CDR1 is LNHNV and CDR2 YYDKDF (reference sequence). CDR3 bases: TGTGCCACCTCCCCAGGACAGCAGGGAGATACGCAGTATTTT. Its translation: CATSPGQQGDTQYF.

A word on this clone: This may be a read error, as it is one base from a much larger clone. The chain employs TRBV10-3 and TRBJ1-1, with D possibly TRBD1 on 5 matching bases. Germline V gene data show CDR1 as ENHRY and CDR2 as SYGVKD. This CDR3 contains 12 residues. The V end was cut by 6 bases, the J end by 8 bases, with 13 bases between. The CDR3 reads CAISPDRGEAFF. CDR3 DNA: TGTGCCATCAGCCCCGACAGAGGAGAAGCTTTCTTT.

This clone is classed as hyperexpanded. V is TRBV6-8 and J is TRBJ2-5; weak D call: TRBD1 (6 bases). Trimming took 7 bases from V and 5 from J, leaving 26 bases between them. CDR3 size: 17 residues. In germline, CDR1 is MNHGY, CDR2 SAAAGT. The CDR3 sequence is CASMGNRAGQYHETQYF. CDR3 sequence (DNA): TGTGCCAGCATGGGGAATAGGGCAGGACAGTATCACGAGACCCAGTACTTC.

The V and J genes are TRBV18 and TRBJ1-1, with D perhaps TRBD1 (5 bases). This CDR3 is 14 amino acids long. Trimming pared 6 bases from V and 5 bases from J, leaving 16 bases between. Germline V gene lookup returns CDR1 KGHSH and CDR2 LQKENI. CDR3 nucleotide sequence: TGTGCCAGCTCCCTAGGGAATGGGGGTACTGAAGCTTTCTTT. It translates to CASSLGNGGTEAFF.

The chain has TRBV29-1 and TRBJ1-2; 7 bases agree with TRBD1. Losses at the gene ends were 2 bases for V and 6 bases for J; bases not matched to a gene: 6. The CDR3 contains 13 residues. Germline CDR1 and CDR2: SQVTM and ANQGSEA. The CDR3 sequence is CSVESSGGNGYTF. Written as DNA, the CDR3 is TGCAGCGTTGAATCCTCAGGGGGTAATGGCTACACCTTC.

This clone was picked up one time. The chain combines TRBV19 with TRBJ1-5; D is possibly TRBD1 (6 bases). This CDR3 comprises 16 residues. Germline V gives CDR1 LNHDA, CDR2 SQIVND (reference sequence). Trimming left V 7 bases short and J 7 bases short, with 23 bases between. The chain's CDR3 is CASTYEKGGDGQPQHF. In nucleotides, the CDR3 is TGTGCCAGTACCTACGAAAAAGGGGGGGACGGACAGCCCCAGCATTTT.

This clone was seen only a few times. This chain uses TRBV11-3 with TRBJ2-1; 11 nucleotides align to TRBD2. Germline V gives CDR1 SGHNT, CDR2 YENEEA. Germline trimming cut 5 bases from V and 0 bases from J; bases unmatched to any gene: 9. CDR3 length: 18 residues. The CDR3, as DNA: TGTGCCAGCAGCCCTCGGACTAGCGGGCGTAGCTCCTACAATGAGCAGTTCTTC. Translating it yields CASSPRTSGRSSYNEQFF.

The rearrangement uses TRBV9 and TRBJ1-5; D possibly corresponds to TRBD1 (6 bases). The V end lost 0 bases, the J end lost 5 bases, and 12 bases lay between the germline ends. Germline assignment: CDR1 SGDLS and CDR2 YYNGEE. The CDR3 consists of 15 residues. CDR3 sequence reads: CASSVGGQSDQPQHF. The CDR3 region has the DNA TGTGCCAGCAGCGTAGGGGGGCAGTCAGATCAGCCCCAGCATTTT.

This clone counts as medium-sized. The rearrangement joins TRBV7-1 to TRBJ1-6; no definite D call. TRBV7-1 is filed as an ORF, its function uncertain. V lost 4 bases, J lost 4 bases, and 11 bases lay in between. CDR3 length equals 15 residues. Here the CDR3 reads CASSLTPGYNSPLHF. The CDR3 region has the DNA TGTGCCAGCAGCTTAACGCCAGGTTATAATTCACCCCTCCACTTT.

There are a few counts of this clone. This sequence joins TRBV11-3 and TRBJ2-3, with 12 nucleotides matching TRBD2. Germline lookup yields CDR1 SGHNT and CDR2 YENEEA. CDR3 size: 16 residues. J lost 4 bases, V lost 4 bases, and 6 bases had no gene match. CDR3 region: CASSSPSGGASDTQYF. The DNA of the CDR3 is TGTGCCAGCAGCTCTCCTAGCGGGGGGGCCTCAGATACGCAGTATTTT.

The V and J genes are TRBV5-1 and TRBJ1-4; 9 nucleotides agree with TRBD1. Germline CDR1 and CDR2: SGHRS and YFSETQ. The CDR3 has 15 amino acids. The V segment lost 3 bases and the J segment 7 bases; nucleotides outside the gene matches: 7. The CDR3 spells CASSSAGTGIEKLFF. In DNA form, the CDR3 reads TGCGCCAGCAGCTCCGCCGGGACAGGGATTGAAAAACTGTTTTTT.

The chain recombines TRBV29-1 with TRBJ2-3; TRBD2 matches at 8 bases. Germline-derived CDR1 and CDR2 are SQVTM and ANQGSEA. J was trimmed by 1 base and V by 8 bases; bases with no gene match: 8. This CDR3 comprises 14 residues. The DNA of the CDR3 is TGCAGCTCCGGAGGTAGCGGGGGCACAGATACGCAGTATTTT. Its translation: CSSGGSGGTDTQYF.

The chain joins TRBV19 to TRBJ1-5; 7 nucleotides align to TRBD1. Trimming at V came to 6 bases and at J to 3 bases, leaving 8 bases not matched to a gene. This CDR3 spans 15 amino acids. Germline-derived CDR1 and CDR2 are LNHDA and SQIVND (reference sequence). CDR3 DNA: TGTGCCAGTAGGATACAGGGGCCCTACAATCAGCCCCAGCATTTT. Its translation: CASRIQGPYNQPQHF.

As regards this clone: At one end the junction does not follow the germline gene, possibly because of a read error. The chain links TRBV9 to TRBJ2-2; D is perhaps TRBD2 (5 bases). CDR1 and CDR2 from the germline V gene are SGDLS and YYNGEE. The CDR3 is made up of 15 amino acids. The CDR3 loop reads CTSNWAPAGTRELFF. For the CDR3, the DNA is TGTACCAGCAATTGGGCCCCCGCGGGCACCAGGGAGCTGTTTTTT.

In its sample, this clone was seen a few times. The CDR3 loop is CASSTGGGRLGTEAFF. CDR3 bases: TGTGCCAGCAGTACCGGCGGGGGGAGGTTGGGCACTGAAGCTTTCTTT. The V and J genes are TRBV6-8 and TRBJ1-1, with D possibly matching TRBD1 (5 bases). Looked up from germline, CDR1 is MNHGY and CDR2 is SAAAGT. The CDR3 sequence is 16 residues long. With 5 bases removed from V and 4 bases from J, the gap between germline ends came to 20 bases.

The chain carries TRBV19 and TRBJ1-2, with D possibly TRBD1 on 5 matching bases. The CDR3 length is 15 residues. Germline assignment: CDR1 LNHDA and CDR2 SQIVND (reference sequence). Trimming cost V 2 bases and J 2 bases, with 12 bases left between them. This CDR3 is CASSIRSGLNYGYTF. The CDR3 nucleotides are TGTGCCAGTAGTATAAGGTCAGGGCTCAACTATGGCTACACCTTC.

This clone was seen more than once but under ten times. The V gene is TRBV18, the J gene TRBJ2-5; 8 bases align to TRBD2. The germline gives CDR1 KGHSH, CDR2 LQKENI. This CDR3 is 17 amino acids long. V dropped 3 bases and J dropped 4; count of bases not matched to a gene: 13. CDR3 sequence (DNA): TGTGCCAGCTCACCTTCGAGCGGGGGCGCAGAGGGAGAGACCCAGTACTTC. It codes for CASSPSSGGAEGETQYF.

The rearrangement links TRBV28 to TRBJ1-4; possible D gene TRBD1, 5 bases. The CDR3 covers 13 residues. Germline V gene sequence: CDR1 MDHEN, CDR2 SYDVKM. The V gene lost 7 bases and the J gene lost 7 bases, with 13 bases spanning the gap. The CDR3 spells CASITGEGEKLFF. CDR3 nucleotides: TGTGCCAGCATTACAGGAGAGGGTGAAAAACTGTTTTTT.

This CDR3 is CASSTFDRGQGYTF. As DNA, the CDR3 is TGTGCCAGTAGTACTTTCGACAGGGGGCAAGGCTACACCTTC. The rearrangement links TRBV19 to TRBJ1-2, with 10 bases lining up with TRBD1. V shed 4 bases, J shed 8 bases, and the junction held 7 bases outside the gene matches. The germline gives CDR1 LNHDA, CDR2 SQIVND (reference sequence). This CDR3 is 14 amino acids long.